The rows below give T cell receptor beta chains drawn from one sample of a study of shared clonotypes between healthy human individuals. Sequencing was performed with immunoSEQ multiplex PCR; in TCRdb, only in-frame clones are kept and a portion is missing. The table lists about 560,000 clones, roughly 79% of them singletons. Sequencing was done on a sample of PBMCs. Every receptor here comes from a middle-aged woman in good health. Some clones in this sample may be carry-over from other donors' samples. Both conserved end residues are part of each CDR3. Each record gives: CDR3 DNA, CDR3 protein, D gene, V gene, clone size, J gene. D genes are given only for firm matches. Part of the rows lack a size; the others show once, few, many or a class for expanded clones.

CDR3nt: TGTGCCAGCATATTGAACACTGAAGCTTTCTTT; CDR3aa: CASILNTEAFF; d_gene: .; v_gene: TRBV28; abundance: .; j_gene: TRBJ1-1
CDR3nt: TGTGCCAGCAGCTTAGTAAAGGGAACTGAAGCTTTCTTT; CDR3aa: CASSLVKGTEAFF; d_gene: .; v_gene: TRBV7-8; abundance: .; j_gene: TRBJ1-1
CDR3nt: TGCGCCAGCAGCTTGGCCTCCGGGACAGGGGTTGATACGCAGTATTTT; CDR3aa: CASSLASGTGVDTQYF; d_gene: TRBD1; v_gene: TRBV5-1; abundance: .; j_gene: TRBJ2-3
CDR3nt: TGTGCCAGCTCACCCGGGACAGCCCATCCCTATGGCTACACCTTC; CDR3aa: CASSPGTAHPYGYTF; d_gene: TRBD1; v_gene: TRBV18; abundance: .; j_gene: TRBJ1-2
CDR3nt: TGCGCCAGCAGCTTGGATCCGGCCTCTAACTATGGCTACACCTTC; CDR3aa: CASSLDPASNYGYTF; d_gene: .; v_gene: TRBV5-1; abundance: .; j_gene: TRBJ1-2
CDR3nt: TGTGCCAGCAGCTCAACTAATGAAAAACTGTTTTTT; CDR3aa: CASSSTNEKLFF; d_gene: .; v_gene: TRBV28; abundance: .; j_gene: TRBJ1-4
CDR3nt: TGTGCCAGCAGCCCCGCCGGGACACGCCGCGAGCAGTACTTC; CDR3aa: CASSPAGTRREQYF; d_gene: .; v_gene: TRBV7-2; abundance: once; j_gene: TRBJ2-7
CDR3nt: TGTGCCAGCAGTTACGCGACAGGGTCTGGCTACACCTTC; CDR3aa: CASSYATGSGYTF; d_gene: TRBD1; v_gene: TRBV6-6; abundance: .; j_gene: TRBJ1-2
CDR3nt: TGTGCCAGCAGCTTCCAGGGGTGGACAGATACGCAGTATTTT; CDR3aa: CASSFQGWTDTQYF; d_gene: .; v_gene: TRBV7-2; abundance: .; j_gene: TRBJ2-3
CDR3nt: TGTGCCAGCAGCGTAGTTGGGTTGGGAGCGGGAGAGGCAGATACGCAGTATTTT; CDR3aa: CASSVVGLGAGEADTQYF; d_gene: TRBD2; v_gene: TRBV9; abundance: .; j_gene: TRBJ2-3
CDR3nt: TGTGCCTGGAGTTCAGACAACAATCAGCCCCAGCATTTT; CDR3aa: CAWSSDNNQPQHF; d_gene: .; v_gene: TRBV30; abundance: few; j_gene: TRBJ1-5
CDR3nt: TGTGCCAGCAGTGAAGCTGTAAAACTGACTGAAGCTTTCTTT; CDR3aa: CASSEAVKLTEAFF; d_gene: .; v_gene: TRBV13; abundance: .; j_gene: TRBJ1-1
CDR3nt: TGTGCCAGCAGCCCGACGGCGGGAGTAGAGACCCAGTACTTC; CDR3aa: CASSPTAGVETQYF; d_gene: TRBD2; v_gene: TRBV7-6; abundance: .; j_gene: TRBJ2-5
CDR3nt: TGTGCCACCAGCTCCCGGAGGGGGCCGGCAGATACGCAGTATTTT; CDR3aa: CATSSRRGPADTQYF; d_gene: .; v_gene: TRBV15; abundance: .; j_gene: TRBJ2-3
CDR3nt: TGTGCCAGCTCACCCACGGTCCCAGCGAGAAACACTGAAGCTTTCTTT; CDR3aa: CASSPTVPARNTEAFF; d_gene: .; v_gene: TRBV18; abundance: .; j_gene: TRBJ1-1
CDR3nt: TGTGCCAGCAGCCCCCTTTTGGGGCGGGAGACCCAGTACTTC; CDR3aa: CASSPLLGRETQYF; d_gene: .; v_gene: TRBV11-1; abundance: once; j_gene: TRBJ2-5
CDR3nt: TGTGCCAGTAGTATCGTATACCGCCGGGGCAATCAGCCCCAGCATTTT; CDR3aa: CASSIVYRRGNQPQHF; d_gene: .; v_gene: TRBV19; abundance: many; j_gene: TRBJ1-5